This T cell receptor beta chain originates from a study of CD8+CD57+ T cells in acquired aplastic anemia. Study context: The sorted CD4+ and CD8+ cells yielded an average about 3.3 ug of DNA.

General study points: There were some 27 CD8+ CDR3 sequences that occurred in both patients and controls. CD8+ Simpson's diversity in patients was not significantly different from that in controls.

Genomic DNA was employed as the template in profiling TCR beta VDJ and CDR3. From the reads, TCRdb called clonotypes with MiXCR, one entry per CDR3 protein. The table has 150,000 to 160,000 distinct CDR3 sequences, approximately 52% seen once; the top ten hold over 9.5%. Remarks on this clonotype: As yet, its antigen is unknown.

The sequenced patients had an expansion of CD8+CD57+ cells seen by flow cytometry. The enrolled patients all had severe acquired aplastic anemia. CDR1 and CDR2 from the germline V gene are MGHDK and SYGVNS. The CDR3 is 15 amino acids. V lost 8 bases, J lost 5 bases, and 12 bases stayed unmatched. The clonotype was recovered from a human donor with aplastic anemia. The chain couples TRBV25-1 to TRBJ2-5, with 9 bases that match TRBD1. Sequenced sample: sorted CD4+, CD8+, or CD8+CD57+ T cells (not recorded which) from PBMCs. The CDR3: CASSSGTGMMETQYF. Written as DNA, the CDR3 is TGTGCCAGCTCGTCGGGGACAGGGATGATGGAGACCCAGTACTTC.